In this sample, the clone carrying this TCR beta chain turned up many times. Antigen unknown. Diagnostic assessment was based on clinical symptoms, serum thyroxine and TRAb, thyroid ultrasound and orbital computed tomography. The data were obtained in a study of T cells in Graves' hyperthyroidism and ophthalmopathy. Overall study findings and caveats: The model identified upcoming ophthalmopathy a median approximately six months ahead of onset. Most expanded thyroid clonotypes above 0.001 also appeared in blood. Stable hyperthyroidism was separated from ophthalmopathy by a model based on 13 V-J features.

The V segment lost 8 bases and the J segment 0 bases; nucleotides outside the gene matches: 12. In germline, CDR1 is SGHVS, CDR2 FQNEAQ. CDR3 length: 17 amino acids. Researchers took RNA transcripts and amplified the TCR beta CDR3 regions from them. Primed by the HTBI set, a first-round RT-PCR was run on the TCR CDR3. TCRdb redid the calling of the multiplex PCR reads with MiXCR, one entry per CDR3 protein. The sample lists roughly 500,000 distinct CDR3 sequences; about 45% were seen once. The clonotype originates from an adult woman with Graves' disease, either hyperthyroidism or ophthalmopathy (not recorded which). The rearrangement uses TRBV7-8 and TRBJ1-1; 10 nucleotides align to TRBD1. The source material was peripheral blood or thyroid tissue (not recorded which). The CDR3 DNA sequence: TGTGCCAGCGCTCCGAGGAGACAGGGGGCCCTGAACACTGAAGCTTTCTTT. Translation: CASAPRRQGALNTEAFF.